The sequence of this T cell receptor (beta chain) was determined in a study of immune evolution from preneoplasia to lung adenocarcinoma. The CDR3 length is 16 residues. The V and J ends lost 4 bases and 3 bases, in that order; junction bases with no gene match: 12. From germline, CDR1 is SEHNR and CDR2 FQNEAQ (reference sequence). The method was immunoSEQ multiplex PCR; TCRdb's version includes in-frame clones alone and lacks a portion of them. The sample lists about 4,000 clones, 65% to 80% occurring once. Notes on the study in general: Normal lung had highest clonality; later lesions appeared denser, more diverse.

A word on this clone: No antigen is known for it.

The chain uses TRBV7-9 and TRBJ2-7; 7 bases agree with TRBD2. The sample consisted of FFPE minimally invasive lung adenocarcinoma tissue. The clonotype was recovered from a person aged 50-69 years with lung adenocarcinoma. The CDR3 protein is CASSSGERAGIYEQYF. CDR3 nucleotide sequence: TGTGCCAGCAGCTCAGGAGAGAGAGCGGGGATCTACGAGCAGTACTTC.